These 10 T cell receptor beta chains were all obtained from the same sample, sequenced in a study of T-cell reconstitution after alpha-beta-depleted transplantation in children (dated by TCRdb to the mid-2010s). Receptors were amplified or captured by PCR. Sequencer: Illumina HiSeq 2500. To normalize quantification of the TCRbeta repertoire, the TCR libraries were built with molecular barcoding that relied on unique molecular identifiers. TCRdb reworked the public reads: Q25 trimming with fastp, MiXCR clone assembly, productive beta chains retained. Duplicate CDR3 protein sequences are folded into a single record with the most common DNA and genes. For this sample there are 500,000 to 600,000 distinct CDR3 sequences; about 30% appear just once. The ten largest clones take up approximately 2.3% of the sample. Sequenced material: PBMCs from the stem cell graft donor, taken from the stem cell graft. These TCRs come from a human donor who donated a stem cell graft to a child with aplastic anemia.

This chain joins TRBV5-1 and TRBJ1-1, with D perhaps matching TRBD1 (5 bases). Deletions cut 0 bases from V and 5 bases from J, with 14 bases between. The CDR3 is 15 residues long. The germline V gene has CDR1 SGHRS and CDR2 YFSETQ. Written as DNA, the CDR3 is TGCGCCAGCAGCTTGGTTCCAGGGAGGAGGACTGAAGCTTTCTTT. Protein product: CASSLVPGRRTEAFF.

The rearrangement uses TRBV20-1 and TRBJ1-1, with D perhaps matching TRBD1 (5 bases). Germline assignment: CDR1 DFQATT and CDR2 SNEGSKA (reference sequence). Deletions cut 2 bases from V and 6 bases from J, with 10 bases between. The CDR3 runs to 12 residues. This CDR3 reads CSARRPRAEAFF. DNA for the CDR3: TGCAGTGCTAGACGGCCCAGGGCTGAAGCTTTCTTT.

This clonotype was seen a handful of times. The chain employs TRBV10-3 and TRBJ2-3; TRBD2 matches 14 bases. Germline V gives CDR1 ENHRY, CDR2 SYGVKD. V lost 8 bases and J lost 3; bases outside the gene matches: 4. The CDR3 runs to 15 residues. In DNA, the CDR3 is TGTGCCATCGCGGGACTAGCGGGAGCTACAGATACGCAGTATTTT. Encoded protein: CAIAGLAGATDTQYF.

The J gene is TRBJ2-4, the V gene TRBV10-3, with 7 bases aligning to TRBD2. Looked up from germline, CDR1 is ENHRY and CDR2 is SYGVKD. There are 16 residues in the CDR3. V gave up 11 bases and J gave up 1 base; unmatched junction bases: 14. Here the CDR3 reads CASSPLASLAKNIQYF. The CDR3, as DNA: TGTGCCTCCAGCCCACTAGCGTCTTTGGCCAAAAACATTCAGTACTTC.

The chain links TRBV6-1 to TRBJ1-3, with D tentatively TRBD1 (5 bases). Trimming left V 2 bases short and J 0 bases short, with 14 bases between. Germline CDR1 is MNHNS and CDR2 is SASEGT. The CDR3 is 17 amino acids. The chain's CDR3 is CASSERGAGASGNTIYF. CDR3 sequence (DNA): TGTGCCAGCAGTGAACGAGGGGCCGGTGCCTCTGGAAACACCATATATTTT.

This clonotype was counted only a few times. V usage is TRBV18 and J usage is TRBJ1-4, with 7 bases fitting TRBD1. CDR3 length: 15 amino acids. J was trimmed by 5 bases and V by 3 bases; bases with no gene match: 6. CDR1 and CDR2 (germline): KGHSH, LQKENI. Written as DNA, the CDR3 is TGTGCCAGCTCACCTAAGGGACAGCAAAATGAAAAACTGTTTTTT. This encodes CASSPKGQQNEKLFF.

In its sample, this clonotype was seen a few times. This rearrangement joins TRBV29-1 to TRBJ1-2, with 9 bases fitting TRBD1. CDR1 and CDR2 (germline): SQVTM, ANQGSEA. The CDR3 covers 14 residues. Losses at the gene ends were 5 bases for V and 8 bases for J; bases not matched to a gene: 12. The CDR3 here is CSVFYGQGIAGYTF. In nucleotides, the CDR3 is TGCAGCGTTTTTTATGGACAGGGGATTGCGGGCTACACCTTC. Looking up the rest from reference TRBV29-1 and TRBJ1-2 gives the full variable domain: SAVISQKPSRDICQRGTSLTIQCQVDSQVTMMFWYRQQPGQSLTLIATANQGSEATYESGFVIDKFPISRPNLTFSTLTVSNMSPEDSSIYLCSVFYGQGIAGYTFGSGTRLTVV.

This chain uses TRBV18 with TRBJ1-1; no firm D call. The CDR3 has 14 residues. Germline assignment: CDR1 KGHSH and CDR2 LQKENI. With 1 base removed from V and 3 bases from J, the gap between germline ends came to 9 bases. CDR3 loop: CASSPLTRDTEAFF. Here the CDR3 DNA reads TGTGCCAGCTCACCACTAACTCGGGACACTGAAGCTTTCTTT.

V usage is TRBV7-2 and J usage is TRBJ1-5, with D tentatively TRBD1 (5 bases). V gave up 1 base and J gave up 7 bases, with 14 bases separating them. This CDR3 spans 15 amino acids. CDR1 is SGHTA and CDR2 is FQGNSA in the germline V gene. CDR3 in amino acids: CASSLGTRGLQPQHF. CDR3 bases: TGTGCCAGCAGCTTAGGGACACGGGGTTTACAGCCCCAGCATTTT.

This clonotype was seen only a few times. The chain uses TRBV28 and TRBJ2-7; D unclear. This CDR3 is built from 14 residues. Trimming pared 2 bases from V and 1 base from J, leaving 9 bases between. The V gene's germline CDR1 is MDHEN and CDR2 SYDVKM. CDR3 sequence: CASSLVMGSYEQYF. The CDR3 DNA reads as TGTGCCAGCAGTTTAGTTATGGGGTCCTACGAGCAGTACTTC.